This TCR beta chain is from a study of type 1 regulatory T cells. Study-level information: An in vitro protocol generated T-allo10, a Tr1-enriched, alloantigen-specific CD4 T cell product.

The CDR3 contains 15 residues. Trimming left V 5 bases short and J 8 bases short, with 18 bases between. CDR1 is SGHTA and CDR2 is FQGNSA in the germline V gene. TCRdb re-analysed the reads in MiXCR, keeping a single row per CDR3 protein. The sample lists 90,000 to 100,000 distinct CDR3 sequences, around 30% occurring once. This TCR was sampled from a human donor in good health. This sequence joins TRBV7-2 and TRBJ2-2; D unclear. The material sequenced was CD4+ T cells, either the whole sample or a sorted fraction (not recorded which). The CDR3 region is CASSQGRTTSGELFF. CDR3 bases: TGTGCCAGCAGCCAAGGTCGGACCACCTCTGGGGAGCTGTTTTTT.